This T cell receptor (beta chain) was recovered during a study of T cell responses to AZD1222 COVID-19 vaccine. Study-wide results and limits: Following two doses of AZD1222, Spike-specific TCR breadth and depth rose. Close to half of spike-specific TCRs reportedly recognize unmutated variant regions. Females made up more of the donors, who were largely white British, and clonal diversity may have come out too low.

About this clone: Its antigen is still unknown.

This CDR3 is 13 amino acids long. V was pared by 0 bases and J by 3 bases, with 2 bases between. Germline CDR1 and CDR2: MRHNA and SNTAGT. Here immunoSEQ multiplex PCR was the method, and the copy in TCRdb shows in-frame clones only, minus some. Its clone listing holds about 140,000 clones. The genes are TRBV6-4 and TRBJ2-2; D gene unclear. Source material: peripheral blood. The receptor was derived from an adult in good health. CDR3 residues: CASSDSDTGELFF. The CDR3, as DNA: TGTGCCAGCAGTGACTCCGACACCGGGGAGCTGTTTTTT.